These 31 T cell receptor beta chains came from one sample sequenced in a study of blood T cells in healthy people across ages. PCR was performed a second time for about 6 to 12 cycles using a sample-barcoded 5' primer and a J-beta primer mix. One entry per CDR3 protein results from TCRdb running MiXCR on the 5' RACE reads. The sample carries 550,000 to 700,000 distinct CDR3 sequences, roughly 29% recorded once. Sequencing was done on a sample of blood. The source is a woman in her seventies in good health.

This clonotype has more than one count but fewer than ten. The genes are TRBV30 and TRBJ2-1, with D perhaps matching TRBD1 (7 bases). The CDR3 is 16 amino acids. V shed 0 bases and J shed 7 bases, with 19 bases lying between them. The germline CDR1 and CDR2 sequences are GTSNPN and SVGIG (reference sequence). As DNA, the CDR3 is TGTGCCTGGAGTGTAGGATCGTCGGCAGGGGGGAATGAGCAGTTCTTC. This codes for CAWSVGSSAGGNEQFF.

This clonotype was picked up a small number of times. The chain couples TRBV7-3 to TRBJ2-7; tentatively, D is TRBD2 (5 bases). V lost 8 bases and J lost 0, with 14 bases in between. CDR1 is SGHTA, CDR2 FQGTGA, per germline. The CDR3 has 14 amino acids. The CDR3, as DNA: TGTGCCAGCTTTAGCGTTGCAAGCTCCTACGAGCAGTACTTC. Its translation: CASFSVASSYEQYF.

The chain recombines TRBV7-2 with TRBJ2-3; 9 nucleotides line up with TRBD2. Germline CDR1 is SGHTA and CDR2 is FQGNSA. The CDR3 has 14 residues. After removal of 8 bases from V and 1 base from J, the junction contained 4 bases not matched to a gene. CDR3 amino acids: CASGWTSGTDTQYF. As DNA, the CDR3 is TGTGCCAGCGGTTGGACTAGCGGCACAGATACGCAGTATTTT.

This chain connects TRBV7-2 to TRBJ2-1, with 13 positions matching TRBD2. CDR3 length: 15 residues. The junction had 3 bases not matched to a gene; V was cut back by 4 bases and J by 6 bases. Germline V gene lookup returns CDR1 SGHTA and CDR2 FQGNSA. Written as DNA, the CDR3 is TGTGCCAGCAGCTCAACTAGCGGGGGGGGCAATGAGCAGTTCTTC. This translates into CASSSTSGGGNEQFF.

V is TRBV7-2 and J is TRBJ1-4; the D is unclear. Germline lookup yields CDR1 SGHTA and CDR2 FQGNSA. V lost 5 bases to trimming and J lost 6 bases, with 10 bases between them. The CDR3 runs 13 residues. For the CDR3, the DNA is TGTGCCAGCAGCCCTAAATATGATGAAAAACTGTTTTTT. This gives the protein CASSPKYDEKLFF.

The V gene is TRBV27, the J gene TRBJ2-7, with D perhaps TRBD2 (6 bases). V was clipped by 5 bases and J by 0 bases, with 17 bases between them. This CDR3 has 16 residues. Germline V gives CDR1 MNHEY, CDR2 SMNVEV (reference sequence). As DNA, the CDR3 is TGTGCCAGCAGTCTCGAGTTCGGGACTCGCTCCTACGAGCAGTACTTC. This encodes CASSLEFGTRSYEQYF.

The CDR3 is CSASDGYEQYF. CDR3 bases: TGCAGTGCTAGTGACGGCTACGAGCAGTACTTC. The chain carries TRBV20-1 and TRBJ2-5; D not resolved. The assigned J gene may be wrong: the sequence end matches TRBJ2-7 better. From germline, CDR1 is DFQATT and CDR2 SNEGSKA (reference sequence). This CDR3 is built from 11 residues.

In this sample, this clonotype turned up a few times. The chain carries TRBV5-1 and TRBJ2-3; 9 positions match TRBD2. The trim removed 7 bases at V and 4 bases at J, leaving 13 bases unmatched. CDR3 length: 16 residues. Germline V gene sequence: CDR1 SGHRS, CDR2 YFSETQ. The CDR3 loop is CASPSGGRGGADTQYF. CDR3 in DNA: TGCGCCAGCCCTTCGGGGGGGCGGGGGGGCGCAGATACGCAGTATTTT.

V gene TRBV5-1 combines with J gene TRBJ2-7; no clear D. Trimming stripped 4 bases from V and 5 bases from J, with 19 bases between. This CDR3 is built from 15 residues. Looked up from germline, CDR1 is SGHRS and CDR2 is YFSETQ. The CDR3 is CASSRVVLGENEQYF. The CDR3 region has the DNA TGCGCCAGCAGCCGGGTAGTACTTGGGGAAAACGAGCAGTACTTC. The whole variable domain, filled in from reference TRBV5-1 and TRBJ2-7, reads KAGVTQTPRYLIKTRGQQVTLSCSPISGHRSVSWYQQTPGQGLQFLFEYFSETQRNKGNFPGRFSGRQFSNSRSEMNVSTLELGDSALYLCASSRVVLGENEQYFGPGTRLTVT.

The chain recombines TRBV20-1 with TRBJ1-3; D ambiguous. Germline V gene data show CDR1 as DFQATT and CDR2 as SNEGSKA (reference sequence). V was clipped by 7 bases and J by 4 bases, with 11 bases between them. This CDR3 spans 12 amino acids. This chain's CDR3 is CSVLEPGNTIYF. Written as DNA, the CDR3 is TGCAGTGTACTAGAACCCGGAAACACCATATATTTT.

This clonotype was recorded a few times. The chain combines TRBV6-2 or TRBV6-3 with TRBJ2-3; no definite D call. V lost 5 bases and J lost 7, with 7 bases in between. This CDR3 contains 11 residues. Germline lookup yields CDR1 MNHEY and CDR2 SVGEGT. In nucleotides, the CDR3 is TGTGCCAGCAGTGAGATGCATACGCAGTATTTT. It encodes CASSEMHTQYF.

This clonotype occurred a few times. The chain combines TRBV9 with TRBJ1-3; TRBD1 matches at 7 bases. Germline-derived CDR1 and CDR2 are SGDLS and YYNGEE. Unmatched junction bases numbered 8, after V lost 4 bases and J lost 4 bases. The CDR3 extends over 15 amino acids. The CDR3 loop is CASSPTGVSGNTIYF. The CDR3 region has the DNA TGTGCCAGCAGCCCAACAGGGGTTTCAGGAAACACCATATATTTT.

This chain uses TRBV28 with TRBJ1-1; no reliable D call. V was pared by 2 bases and J by 11 bases, with 12 bases between. The V gene's germline CDR1 is MDHEN and CDR2 SYDVKM. The CDR3 sequence is 12 residues long. Written as DNA, the CDR3 is TGTGCCAGCAGTTTACTCGCGGGTGGGGCTTTCTTT. Protein: CASSLLAGGAFF.

The chain carries TRBV6-2 or TRBV6-3 and TRBJ1-2; D remains unclear. Germline CDR1 MNHEY, CDR2 SVGEGT. CDR3 size: 13 residues. The ends were cut back, 6 bases at V and 8 bases at J, with 16 bases in the middle. The CDR3 DNA is TGTGCCAGCAGCGGGAGCTCCCGTCCGGGCTACACCTTC. Amino acids: CASSGSSRPGYTF.

V usage is TRBV29-1 and J usage is TRBJ1-1; D might be TRBD1 (5 bases). Germline-derived CDR1 and CDR2 are SQVTM and ANQGSEA. This CDR3 is 12 amino acids long. The CDR3 nucleotides are TGCAGTCTGGACAAGTTGAACACTGAAGCTTTCTTT. Its protein is CSLDKLNTEAFF.

The rearrangement links TRBV10-3 to TRBJ2-5, with a weak D call TRBD2 (5 bases). Trimming left V 7 bases short and J 1 base short, with 7 bases between. The CDR3 contains 12 residues. Germline V gives CDR1 ENHRY, CDR2 SYGVKD. As DNA, the CDR3 is TGTGCCATCAAAGGGAGCCAAGAGACCCAGTACTTC. This translates into CAIKGSQETQYF.

The genes are TRBV4-3 and TRBJ2-1, with 8 positions matching TRBD2. J was trimmed by 7 bases and V by 4 bases; bases with no gene match: 9. The CDR3 runs 15 residues. CDR1 LGHNA and CDR2 YSLEER come from the germline V gene. CDR3 nucleotide sequence: TGCGCCAGCAGCCCCGGGGGGGGGCCGCGAAATGAGCAGTTCTTC. Encoded protein: CASSPGGGPRNEQFF.

CDR3 nucleotides: TGTGCCAGCAGTTTAATAACTAACTATGGCTACACCTTC. Residues: CASSLITNYGYTF. The gene calls are TRBV28 and TRBJ1-2; D unclear. CDR3 length: 13 amino acids. The ends were cut back, 2 bases at V and 0 bases at J, with 4 bases in the middle. Germline CDR1 MDHEN, CDR2 SYDVKM.

The chain uses TRBV12-3 or TRBV12-4 and TRBJ1-4, with TRBD1 as a possible D gene (6 bases). Deletions cut 4 bases from V and 8 bases from J, with 14 bases between. This CDR3 region has 14 residues. The CDR3, as DNA: TGTGCCAGCAGTTCACAGGGCGGAGAGGAAAAACTGTTTTTT. It codes for CASSSQGGEEKLFF.

This chain joins TRBV4-2 and TRBJ1-3; no reliable D call. Deletions cut 9 bases from V and 0 bases from J, with 18 bases between. CDR1 LGHNA and CDR2 YNFKEQ come from the germline V gene. This CDR3 has 16 amino acids. In nucleotides, the CDR3 is TGTGCCAGTGGGCCCGGGCCCATACTCTCTGGAAACACCATATATTTT. Protein product: CASGPGPILSGNTIYF.

This clonotype has a handful of counts. The chain carries TRBV29-1 and TRBJ2-3; 9 bases are shared with TRBD2. The germline V gene encodes CDR1 SQVTM and CDR2 ANQGSEA. The CDR3 is 13 residues long. With 6 bases clipped from V and 1 base from J, the junction kept 2 bases outside the gene matches. The CDR3 sequence is CSVIAGGTDTQYF. CDR3 sequence (DNA): TGCAGCGTGATAGCGGGGGGCACAGATACGCAGTATTTT.

This clonotype turned up a few times. The CDR3 region has the DNA TGTGCCAGCAGTGATTCCCCAGTCCGGATGGGGGGCTACACCTTC. This sequence encodes CASSDSPVRMGGYTF. The chain couples TRBV6-1 to TRBJ1-2; D unresolved. Looked up from germline, CDR1 is MNHNS and CDR2 is SASEGT. This CDR3 region has 15 residues. With 3 bases removed from V and 8 bases from J, the gap between germline ends came to 19 bases.

This clonotype was found a few times. The rearrangement joins TRBV5-1 to TRBJ2-5; no clear D. The CDR3 totals 18 residues. V was trimmed by 3 bases and J by 5 bases, leaving 26 bases between them. Germline V gene lookup returns CDR1 SGHRS and CDR2 YFSETQ. CDR3 nucleotides: TGCGCCAGCAGCTCCCACAGCCCGGGCAGATTGACTGGGGAGACCCAGTACTTC. The encoded protein is CASSSHSPGRLTGETQYF.

This chain connects TRBV5-1 to TRBJ2-5; 9 bases agree with TRBD1. Germline V gene data show CDR1 as SGHRS and CDR2 as YFSETQ. V trimming: 4 bases; J trimming: 5 bases; junction bases outside the gene matches: 9. CDR3 length equals 15 residues. The CDR3 DNA follows: TGCGCCAGCAGCAACCTGACAGGGGGTGGTGAGACCCAGTACTTC. This codes for CASSNLTGGGETQYF. Together with reference TRBV5-1 and TRBJ2-5, the CDR3 gives the full variable domain: KAGVTQTPRYLIKTRGQQVTLSCSPISGHRSVSWYQQTPGQGLQFLFEYFSETQRNKGNFPGRFSGRQFSNSRSEMNVSTLELGDSALYLCASSNLTGGGETQYFGPGTRLLVL.

The chain recombines TRBV3-1 with TRBJ2-7, with 8 bases identical to TRBD2. Germline assignment: CDR1 LGHDT and CDR2 YNNKEL (reference sequence). This CDR3 comprises 15 residues. The J segment lost 5 bases and the V segment lost 1 base, leaving 7 bases of the junction unmatched. CDR3 bases: TGTGCCAGCAGCCAAGCCAGCGGGGGACATAACGAGCAGTACTTC. This gives the protein CASSQASGGHNEQYF.

The table lists this clonotype with a count of one. V and J are TRBV11-2 and TRBJ1-6, with 7 bases matching TRBD1. The V gene's germline CDR1 is SGHAT and CDR2 FQNNGV. The CDR3 totals 22 residues. V lost 6 bases to trimming and J lost 7 bases; unmatched junction nucleotides: 30. CDR3 amino acids: CASRKTGDRPSWRSGSNSPLHF. CDR3 in DNA: TGTGCCAGCAGGAAGACGGGGGACAGACCATCTTGGCGCAGCGGTTCGAATTCACCCCTCCACTTT.

The chain employs TRBV5-1 and TRBJ1-4; D is ambiguous. V was clipped by 4 bases and J by 5 bases, with 12 bases between them. CDR1 and CDR2 from the germline V gene are SGHRS and YFSETQ. CDR3 size: 14 residues. CDR3 loop: CASSVLGSNEKLFF. The CDR3 bases are TGCGCCAGCAGCGTCTTAGGTTCCAATGAAAAACTGTTTTTT.

This clonotype was detected only a few times. This sequence joins TRBV5-1 and TRBJ2-4; D remains unclear. The CDR3 spans 16 residues. Looked up from germline, CDR1 is SGHRS and CDR2 is YFSETQ. Trimming removed 2 bases at V and 0 bases at J, with 12 bases between. The CDR3 nucleotides are TGCGCCAGCAGCTTTGGGGAAGACGGAGCCAAAAACATTCAGTACTTC. Translated: CASSFGEDGAKNIQYF.

The chain combines TRBV6-6 with TRBJ1-1; 10 bases agree with TRBD1. Germline V gene lookup returns CDR1 MNHNY and CDR2 SVGAGI (reference sequence). V gave up 5 bases and J gave up 4 bases; unmatched junction bases: 7. The length of the CDR3 is 15 residues. The CDR3 nucleotides read TGTGCCAGCAGTGCATCGGACAGGGGGGGCACTGAAGCTTTCTTT. This codes for CASSASDRGGTEAFF.

This clonotype was detected a few times. The chain combines TRBV15 with TRBJ2-1; 8 bases line up with TRBD2. Trimming took 5 bases from V and 7 from J; bases not matched to a gene: 4. The germline CDR1 and CDR2 sequences are LNHNV and YYDKDF (reference sequence). CDR3 length: 13 residues. Here the CDR3 reads CATSPGGENEQFF. The DNA of the CDR3 is TGTGCCACCAGCCCGGGGGGGGAGAATGAGCAGTTCTTC.

This clonotype was observed a few times. The V and J genes are TRBV29-1 and TRBJ1-1; D remains unclear. The CDR3 sequence is 13 residues long. Germline assignment: CDR1 SQVTM and CDR2 ANQGSEA. V lost 4 bases to trimming and J lost 3 bases, with 12 bases between them. The CDR3 loop reads CSVGEHSDTEAFF. CDR3 coding DNA: TGCAGCGTTGGGGAACACTCCGACACTGAAGCTTTCTTT.